This entry lists 28 T cell receptor beta chains sequenced from one sample in a study of cytomegalovirus exposure and HLA in healthy donors. With 60 Vbeta and 13 Jbeta primers, the PCR was carried out. Repertoires were generated with immunoSEQ multiplex PCR, while TCRdb's copy carries only in-frame clones and drops some. The sample yields 120,000 to 150,000 clones, about 80% seen once. The sequenced material came from PBMCs. The origin of the receptors is a male donor in good health and CMV-seronegative.

This clone was seen a few times. Other nucleotide sequences from this sample produce the same CDR3. This chain links TRBV18 with TRBJ1-1; a weak D match, TRBD1 (5 bases). The germline V gene has CDR1 KGHSH and CDR2 LQKENI. V lost 5 bases and J lost 1, with 8 bases in between. CDR3 length equals 13 residues. Written as DNA, the CDR3 is TGTGCCAGCTCATCAACAGGGAACACTGAAGCTTTCTTT. Translation: CASSSTGNTEAFF.

The chain links TRBV5-1 to TRBJ2-2; no firm D call. V lost 4 bases and J 2 bases, leaving 12 bases between the germline ends. CDR3 size: 15 residues. Germline values: CDR1 SGHRS, CDR2 YFSETQ. For the CDR3, the DNA is TGCGCCAGCAGCCGACAAGAGATTAACACCGGGGAGCTGTTTTTT. Translating it yields CASSRQEINTGELFF.

The genes are TRBV6-1 and TRBJ2-7, with 8 positions matching TRBD1. Germline loops: CDR1 MNHNS, CDR2 SASEGT. The CDR3 is made up of 13 amino acids. Germline trimming cut 10 bases from V and 3 bases from J; bases unmatched to any gene: 8. The CDR3: CATPGQGLYEQYF. The CDR3 nucleotides read TGTGCCACCCCAGGACAGGGCCTCTACGAGCAGTACTTC.

CDR3 residues: CASSLVQLDTEAFF. The CDR3 DNA reads as TGTGCCAGCAGCTTAGTACAGCTGGACACTGAAGCTTTCTTT. The chain is built from TRBV7-2 and TRBJ1-1; no firm D call. With 1 base removed from V and 3 bases from J, the gap between germline ends came to 9 bases. Germline V gives CDR1 SGHTA, CDR2 FQGNSA. The CDR3 spans 14 residues.

This sequence joins TRBV19 and TRBJ2-4; D not certain. V lost 5 bases to trimming and J lost 11 bases, with 16 bases between them. CDR1 and CDR2 from the germline V gene are LNHDA and SQIVND (reference sequence). CDR3 length: 13 residues. The CDR3 DNA reads as TGTGCCAGTAGTGACCCAACGGCGGTGGTTCAGTACTTC. It translates to CASSDPTAVVQYF.

This chain uses TRBV11-3 with TRBJ1-1, with a possible D match to TRBD1 (5 bases). Trimming removed 1 base at V and 0 bases at J, with 6 bases between. CDR1 SGHNT and CDR2 YENEEA come from the germline V gene. This CDR3 is 14 amino acids long. CDR3: CASSLGGLNTEAFF. The CDR3 DNA is TGTGCCAGCAGCTTAGGGGGCCTGAACACTGAAGCTTTCTTT.

The gene calls are TRBV28 and TRBJ1-1, with D hard to call. Germline loops: CDR1 MDHEN, CDR2 SYDVKM. The CDR3 runs 14 residues. V was pared by 5 bases and J by 1 base, with 11 bases between. CDR3 coding DNA: TGTGCCAGCAGTCCCACCCCAGGGAACACTGAAGCTTTCTTT. Translating it yields CASSPTPGNTEAFF.

This clone was observed a single time. This rearrangement joins TRBV4-1 to TRBJ2-3; unclear D gene. The CDR3 length is 12 residues. V lost 3 bases, J lost 5 bases, and 6 bases lay in between. In germline, CDR1 is MGHRA, CDR2 YSYEKL. As DNA, the CDR3 is TGCGCCAGCAGCCACTACTTAGATACGCAGTATTTT. This codes for CASSHYLDTQYF.

This sequence joins TRBV5-1 and TRBJ2-7, with TRBD2 matching 11 bases. V was pared by 4 bases and J by 4 bases, with 7 bases of the junction left unmatched. CDR1 and CDR2 (germline): SGHRS, YFSETQ. There are 15 residues in the CDR3. CDR3 residues: CASSPGTSGPYEQYF. CDR3 bases: TGCGCCAGCAGCCCCGGGACTAGCGGACCGTACGAGCAGTACTTC. Variable domain in full (rest from reference TRBV5-1 and TRBJ2-7): KAGVTQTPRYLIKTRGQQVTLSCSPISGHRSVSWYQQTPGQGLQFLFEYFSETQRNKGNFPGRFSGRQFSNSRSEMNVSTLELGDSALYLCASSPGTSGPYEQYFGPGTRLTVT.

This clone was seen more than once but under ten times. This chain links TRBV10-3 with TRBJ2-5; 12 bases are shared with TRBD2. This CDR3 has 17 residues. V gave up 3 bases and J gave up 3 bases; unmatched junction bases: 8. Germline CDR1 ENHRY, CDR2 SYGVKD. The DNA of the CDR3 is TGTGCCATCAGTGACCTCACGACTAGCGGGGGAGAAGAGACCCAGTACTTC. This sequence encodes CAISDLTTSGGEETQYF.

The genes are TRBV29-1 and TRBJ1-4; D perhaps matches TRBD1 (6 bases). The length of the CDR3 is 13 residues. Trimming removed 3 bases from V and 5 bases from J, with 10 bases in between. Per the germline V gene, CDR1 is SQVTM and CDR2 is ANQGSEA. The CDR3 DNA reads TGCAGCGTTGAGGGGGCCGGGAATGAAAAACTGTTTTTT. Its translation is CSVEGAGNEKLFF.

To note about this clone: The junction shows a germline mismatch at one end, possibly a read error. The V and J genes are TRBV7-2 and TRBJ1-1, with D possibly matching TRBD1 (6 bases). Looked up from germline, CDR1 is SGHTA and CDR2 is FQGNSA. The CDR3 runs to 15 residues. CDR3 sequence reads: CASSPPGGAEVGLSF. CDR3 DNA sequence: TGTGCCAGCAGCCCCCCCGGGGGGGCCGAGGTGGGGTTGAGCTTT.

The chain combines TRBV4-1 with TRBJ2-7; possible D gene TRBD2, 7 bases. The germline gives CDR1 MGHRA, CDR2 YSYEKL. There are 17 residues in the CDR3. Deletions cut 0 bases from V and 6 bases from J, with 21 bases between. CDR3 protein: CASSQEWLTGRAGEQYF. The CDR3 DNA reads TGCGCCAGCAGCCAAGAATGGCTTACAGGGAGGGCGGGCGAGCAGTACTTC.

The chain carries TRBV18 and TRBJ1-1, with D uncertain. The V end lost 3 bases, the J end lost 0 bases, and 8 bases lay between the germline ends. The CDR3 sequence is 14 residues long. Germline values: CDR1 KGHSH, CDR2 LQKENI. Written as DNA, the CDR3 is TGTGCCAGCTCACCTCCAGTTCTGAACACTGAAGCTTTCTTT. This encodes CASSPPVLNTEAFF.

The chain employs TRBV14 and TRBJ1-3; 7 bases map to TRBD1. The CDR3 length is 14 residues. The germline gives CDR1 SGHDN, CDR2 FVKESK. V lost 4 bases and J lost 4; bases outside the gene matches: 4. The DNA for the CDR3 is TGTGCCAGCAGCCGGACAGGTTTGGGAAACACCATATATTTT. Its translation: CASSRTGLGNTIYF.

This clone was observed a single time. This chain links TRBV5-1 with TRBJ2-1; D remains unclear. Trimming stripped 2 bases from V and 4 bases from J, with 4 bases between. Germline assignment: CDR1 SGHRS and CDR2 YFSETQ. CDR3 length equals 12 residues. Written as DNA, the CDR3 is TGCGCCAGCAGCTTTTCTTACAATGAGCAGTTCTTC. This translates into CASSFSYNEQFF.

J is TRBJ2-7 and V is TRBV19; the D gene is possibly TRBD2 (6 bases). V lost 2 bases, J lost 3 bases, and 11 bases lay in between. Germline loops: CDR1 LNHDA, CDR2 SQIVND (reference sequence). The CDR3 loop spans 14 amino acids. CDR3 protein: CASSILGGIYEQYF. DNA of the CDR3: TGTGCCAGTAGTATATTGGGCGGGATCTACGAGCAGTACTTC.

The CDR3 DNA follows: TGCAGTGTACAGGGTGCCACTGAAGCTTTCTTT. Translation gives CSVQGATEAFF. The rearrangement joins TRBV20-1 to TRBJ1-1; D possibly corresponds to TRBD1 (6 bases). The CDR3 runs 11 residues. Germline V gene sequence: CDR1 DFQATT, CDR2 SNEGSKA (reference sequence). The V end lost 7 bases, the J end lost 4 bases, and 10 bases lay between the germline ends.

The chain recombines TRBV5-1 with TRBJ2-7; 7 nucleotides match TRBD1. This CDR3 is 16 amino acids long. Germline V gene sequence: CDR1 SGHRS, CDR2 YFSETQ. With V trimmed by 0 bases and J by 3 bases, 9 bases remained unmatched. The CDR3 region has the DNA TGCGCCAGCAGCTTGGGGGACAGAGCGAAAAGCTACGAGCAGTACTTC. This encodes CASSLGDRAKSYEQYF.

This clone was seen a handful of times. The rearrangement links TRBV7-2 to TRBJ1-1; D not certain. CDR1 is SGHTA, CDR2 FQGNSA, per germline. V was trimmed by 1 base and J by 1 base, leaving 7 bases between them. The CDR3 has 14 residues. The CDR3 DNA is TGTGCCAGCAGCTTAGGAGGCAGGAACACTGAAGCTTTCTTT. Translating gives CASSLGGRNTEAFF.

V is TRBV7-9 and J is TRBJ1-3; 8 nucleotides align to TRBD1. After removal of 5 bases from V and 3 bases from J, the junction contained 9 bases not matched to a gene. Germline CDR1 and CDR2: SEHNR and FQNEAQ (reference sequence). CDR3 length: 16 residues. DNA for the CDR3: TGTGCCAGCAGCCGATCCCAGGGGGCGGATGGAAACACCATATATTTT. Its translation is CASSRSQGADGNTIYF. Full variable domain (remainder filled in from reference TRBV7-9 and TRBJ1-3): DTGVSQNPRHKITKRGQNVTFRCDPISEHNRLYWYRQTLGQGPEFLTYFQNEAQLEKSRLLSDRFSAERPKGSFSTLEIQRTEQGDSAMYLCASSRSQGADGNTIYFGEGSWLTVV.

The chain combines TRBV9 with TRBJ1-4; D call uncertain. The CDR3 runs 15 residues. Germline CDR1 and CDR2: SGDLS and YYNGEE. The V end was cut by 3 bases, the J end by 0 bases, with 9 bases between. CDR3 DNA: TGTGCCAGCAGCGCGAGTCGGGCAACTAATGAAAAACTGTTTTTT. Protein sequence: CASSASRATNEKLFF.

The V call is TRBV5-1, the J call TRBJ1-2; the D is unclear. This CDR3 comprises 17 residues. Germline lookup yields CDR1 SGHRS and CDR2 YFSETQ. V lost 0 bases and J lost 3, with 18 bases in between. The CDR3 here is CASSLGQAAPKDYGYTF. For the CDR3, the DNA is TGCGCCAGCAGCTTGGGGCAGGCTGCCCCGAAAGACTATGGCTACACCTTC.

As for this clone: The sample holds other DNA sequences that translate to the same CDR3. The genes are TRBV7-9 and TRBJ1-4; D is undetermined. CDR3 size: 14 residues. Trimming left V 5 bases short and J 5 bases short, with 12 bases between. The germline CDR1 and CDR2 sequences are SEHNR and FQNEAQ (reference sequence). CDR3 protein: CASSERSPNEKLFF. CDR3 nucleotide sequence: TGTGCCAGCAGCGAGCGCAGTCCGAATGAAAAACTGTTTTTT. Together with reference TRBV7-9 and TRBJ1-4, the CDR3 gives the full variable domain: DTGVSQNPRHKITKRGQNVTFRCDPISEHNRLYWYRQTLGQGPEFLTYFQNEAQLEKSRLLSDRFSAERPKGSFSTLEIQRTEQGDSAMYLCASSERSPNEKLFFGSGTQLSVL.

The chain's CDR3 is CASSYSNRGDTEAFF. The CDR3 DNA sequence: TGTGCCAGCAGTTACTCGAACAGGGGAGACACTGAAGCTTTCTTT. The chain employs TRBV6-5 and TRBJ1-1; 7 bases fit TRBD1. Germline trimming cut 0 bases from V and 3 bases from J; bases unmatched to any gene: 4. The germline gives CDR1 MNHEY, CDR2 SVGAGI. The CDR3 spans 15 residues.

This clone was seen a handful of times. The J gene is TRBJ1-1, the V gene TRBV4-3, with 8 positions matching TRBD1. CDR1 and CDR2 from the germline V gene are LGHNA and YSLEER. The ends lost 0 bases at V and 5 bases at J; junction bases unmatched: 2. CDR3 length equals 14 residues. The CDR3: CASSQDRGRTEAFF. The CDR3 DNA is TGCGCCAGCAGCCAAGACAGGGGGCGGACTGAAGCTTTCTTT.

This sequence joins TRBV7-2 and TRBJ2-1; TRBD2 matches at 8 bases. The germline gives CDR1 SGHTA, CDR2 FQGNSA. The J segment lost 3 bases and the V segment lost 4 bases, leaving 8 bases of the junction unmatched. This CDR3 has 16 residues. In DNA form, the CDR3 reads TGTGCCAGCAGCTACTATAGCGGGGCGATCTACAATGAGCAGTTCTTC. As protein: CASSYYSGAIYNEQFF.

The V gene is TRBV5-6, the J gene TRBJ1-1; perhaps TRBD1 as D (6 bases). Germline lookup yields CDR1 SGHDT and CDR2 YYEEEE. There are 15 residues in the CDR3. Trimming removed 3 bases at V and 7 bases at J, with 19 bases between. The CDR3: CASSSIQGRRNEAFF. CDR3 sequence (DNA): TGTGCCAGCAGCTCCATACAGGGCCGGAGGAATGAAGCTTTCTTT.